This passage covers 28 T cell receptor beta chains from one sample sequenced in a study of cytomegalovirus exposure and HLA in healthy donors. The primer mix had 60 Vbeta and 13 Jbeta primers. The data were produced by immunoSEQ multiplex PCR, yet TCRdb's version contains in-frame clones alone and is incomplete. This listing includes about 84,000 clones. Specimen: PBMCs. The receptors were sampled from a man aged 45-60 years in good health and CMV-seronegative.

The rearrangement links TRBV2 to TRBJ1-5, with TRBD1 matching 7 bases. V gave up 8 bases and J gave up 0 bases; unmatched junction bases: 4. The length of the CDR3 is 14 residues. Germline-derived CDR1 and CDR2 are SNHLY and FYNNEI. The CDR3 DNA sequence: TGTGCCAGCGGGGGACAGCTTAGCAATCAGCCCCAGCATTTT. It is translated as CASGGQLSNQPQHF.

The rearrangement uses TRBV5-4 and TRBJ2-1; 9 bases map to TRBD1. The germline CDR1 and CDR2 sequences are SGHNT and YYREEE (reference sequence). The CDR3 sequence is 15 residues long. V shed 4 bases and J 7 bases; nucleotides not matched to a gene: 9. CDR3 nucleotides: TGTGCCAGCAGCCCCCTCAACAGGGGGCGGAATGAGCAGTTCTTC. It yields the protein CASSPLNRGRNEQFF.

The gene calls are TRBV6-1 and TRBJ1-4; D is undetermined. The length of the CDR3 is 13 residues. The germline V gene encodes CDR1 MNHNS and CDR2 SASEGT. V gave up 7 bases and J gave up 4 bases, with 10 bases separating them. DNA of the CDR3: TGTGCCAGCAAGGCAGGCAGTAATGAAAAACTGTTTTTT. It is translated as CASKAGSNEKLFF.

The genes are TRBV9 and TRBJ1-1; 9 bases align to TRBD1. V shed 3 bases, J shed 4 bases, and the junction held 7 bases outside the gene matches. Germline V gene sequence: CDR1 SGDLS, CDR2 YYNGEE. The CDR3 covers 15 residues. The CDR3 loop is CASSGDRGYVTEAFF. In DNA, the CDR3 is TGTGCCAGCAGCGGTGACAGGGGGTATGTCACTGAAGCTTTCTTT.

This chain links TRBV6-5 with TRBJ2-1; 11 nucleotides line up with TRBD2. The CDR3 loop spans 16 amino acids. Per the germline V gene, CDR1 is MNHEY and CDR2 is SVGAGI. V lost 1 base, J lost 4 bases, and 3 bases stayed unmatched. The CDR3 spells CASSYLAGGQYNEQFF. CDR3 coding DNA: TGTGCCAGCAGTTACTTAGCGGGGGGGCAGTACAATGAGCAGTTCTTC.

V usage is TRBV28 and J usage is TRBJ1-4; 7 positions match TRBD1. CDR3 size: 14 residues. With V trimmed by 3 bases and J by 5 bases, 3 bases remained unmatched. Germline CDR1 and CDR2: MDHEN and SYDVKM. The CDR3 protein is CASSLGQTNEKLFF. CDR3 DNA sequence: TGTGCCAGCAGTTTGGGACAGACAAATGAAAAACTGTTTTTT.

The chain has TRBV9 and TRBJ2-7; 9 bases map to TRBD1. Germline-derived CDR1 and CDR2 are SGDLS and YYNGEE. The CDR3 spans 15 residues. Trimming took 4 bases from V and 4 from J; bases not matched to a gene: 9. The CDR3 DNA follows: TGTGCCAGCAGCCCCAGGACAGGGGCTGTGTACGAGCAGTACTTC. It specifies CASSPRTGAVYEQYF. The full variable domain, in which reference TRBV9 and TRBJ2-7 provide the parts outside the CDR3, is DSGVTQTPKHLITATGQRVTLRCSPRSGDLSVYWYQQSLDQGLQFLIQYYNGEERAKGNILERFSAQQFPDLHSELNLSSLELGDSALYFCASSPRTGAVYEQYFGPGTRLTVT.

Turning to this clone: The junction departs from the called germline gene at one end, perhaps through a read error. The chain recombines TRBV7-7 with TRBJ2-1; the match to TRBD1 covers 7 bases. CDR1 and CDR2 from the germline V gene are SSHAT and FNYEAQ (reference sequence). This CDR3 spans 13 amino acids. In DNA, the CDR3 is TGTGCTAGCAGCATCGGACAGGCCAATGAGCAGTTCTTC. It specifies CASSIGQANEQFF.

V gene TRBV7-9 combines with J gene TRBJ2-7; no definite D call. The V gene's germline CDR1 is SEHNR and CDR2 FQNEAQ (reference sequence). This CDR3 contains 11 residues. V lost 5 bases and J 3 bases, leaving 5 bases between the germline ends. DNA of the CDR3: TGTGCCAGCAGCCCCTACTACGAGCAGTACTTC. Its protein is CASSPYYEQYF.

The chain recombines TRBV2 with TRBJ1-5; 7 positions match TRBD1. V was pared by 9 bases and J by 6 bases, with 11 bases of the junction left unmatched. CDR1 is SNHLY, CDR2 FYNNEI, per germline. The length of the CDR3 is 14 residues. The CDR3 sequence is CASTPRTGGQPQHF. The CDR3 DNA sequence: TGTGCCAGTACCCCGAGGACAGGCGGTCAGCCCCAGCATTTT.

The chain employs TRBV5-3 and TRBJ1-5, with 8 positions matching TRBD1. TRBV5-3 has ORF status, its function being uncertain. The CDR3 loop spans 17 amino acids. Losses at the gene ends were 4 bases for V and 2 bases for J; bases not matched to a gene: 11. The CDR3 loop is CARSRSRGRRGNQPQHF. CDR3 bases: TGTGCCAGAAGCCGGAGCAGGGGGCGCCGGGGCAATCAGCCCCAGCATTTT.

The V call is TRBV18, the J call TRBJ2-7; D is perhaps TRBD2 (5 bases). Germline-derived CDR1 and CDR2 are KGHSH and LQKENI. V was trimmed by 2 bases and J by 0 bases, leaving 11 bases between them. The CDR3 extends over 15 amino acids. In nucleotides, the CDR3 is TGTGCCAGCTCACCATCTTTCGGGGACTCCTACGAGCAGTACTTC. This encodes CASSPSFGDSYEQYF.

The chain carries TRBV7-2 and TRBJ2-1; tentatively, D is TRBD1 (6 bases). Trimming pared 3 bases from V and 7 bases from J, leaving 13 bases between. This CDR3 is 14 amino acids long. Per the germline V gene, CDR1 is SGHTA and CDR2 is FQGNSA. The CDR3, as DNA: TGTGCCAGCAGCTTTCTGACAGGCCCAAATGAGCAGTTCTTC. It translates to CASSFLTGPNEQFF. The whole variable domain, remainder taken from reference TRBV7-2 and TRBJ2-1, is GAGVSQSPSNKVTEKGKDVELRCDPISGHTALYWYRQSLGQGLEFLIYFQGNSAPDKSGLPSDRFSAERTGGSVSTLTIQRTQQEDSAVYLCASSFLTGPNEQFFGPGTRLTVL.

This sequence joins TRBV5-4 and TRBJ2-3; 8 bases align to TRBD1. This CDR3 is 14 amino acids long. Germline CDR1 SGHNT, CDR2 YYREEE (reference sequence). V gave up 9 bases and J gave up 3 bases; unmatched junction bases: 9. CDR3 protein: CATIRTGSTDTQYF. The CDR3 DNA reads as TGTGCCACCATCCGGACAGGGAGTACAGATACGCAGTATTTT.

The CDR3 nucleotides are TGTGCCAGCAGCCACGGGAGCGGTAGCAATGAGCAGTTCTTC. It is translated as CASSHGSGSNEQFF. The rearrangement links TRBV6-4 to TRBJ2-1; a possible D gene is TRBD2 (6 bases). The length of the CDR3 is 14 residues. Trimming shortened V by 6 bases and J by 6 bases, and 15 bases separated the two germline ends. Germline lookup yields CDR1 MRHNA and CDR2 SNTAGT.

CDR3 residues: CASPTGDVDGYTF. The DNA of the CDR3 is TGTGCCAGCCCCACAGGGGACGTGGATGGCTACACCTTC. The V gene is TRBV6-5, the J gene TRBJ1-2, with 7 positions matching TRBD1. V lost 8 bases to trimming and J lost 6 bases; unmatched junction nucleotides: 9. Germline lookup yields CDR1 MNHEY and CDR2 SVGAGI. The CDR3 has 13 residues.

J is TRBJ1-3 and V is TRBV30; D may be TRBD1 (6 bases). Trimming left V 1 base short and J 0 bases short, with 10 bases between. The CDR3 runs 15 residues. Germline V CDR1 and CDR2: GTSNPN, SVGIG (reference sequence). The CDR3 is CAWSGGTTSGNTIYF. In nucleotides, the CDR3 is TGTGCCTGGAGTGGAGGGACAACCTCTGGAAACACCATATATTTT.

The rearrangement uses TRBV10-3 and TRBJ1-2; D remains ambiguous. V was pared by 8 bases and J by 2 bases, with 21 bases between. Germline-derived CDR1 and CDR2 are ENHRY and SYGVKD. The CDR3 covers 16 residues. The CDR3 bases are TGTGCCATCCCACCGGCAGGTGAACCCGAAAACTATGGCTACACCTTC. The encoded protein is CAIPPAGEPENYGYTF.

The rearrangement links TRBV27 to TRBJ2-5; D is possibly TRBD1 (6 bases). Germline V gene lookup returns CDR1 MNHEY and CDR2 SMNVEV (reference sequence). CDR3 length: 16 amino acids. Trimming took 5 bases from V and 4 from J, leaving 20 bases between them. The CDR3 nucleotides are TGTGCCAGCAGTCCGTTCAATTGGGTAGGGGGAGAGACCCAGTACTTC. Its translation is CASSPFNWVGGETQYF.

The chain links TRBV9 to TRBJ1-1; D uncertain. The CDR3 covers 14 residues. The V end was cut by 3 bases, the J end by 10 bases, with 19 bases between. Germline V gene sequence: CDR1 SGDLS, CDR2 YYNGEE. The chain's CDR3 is CASSDHVGLAGAFF. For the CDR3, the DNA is TGTGCCAGCAGCGACCACGTTGGACTGGCGGGAGCTTTCTTT.

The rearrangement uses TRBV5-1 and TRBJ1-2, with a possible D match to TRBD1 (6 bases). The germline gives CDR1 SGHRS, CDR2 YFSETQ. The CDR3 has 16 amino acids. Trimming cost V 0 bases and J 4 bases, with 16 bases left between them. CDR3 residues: CASSLGWGPKTYGYTF. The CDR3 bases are TGCGCCAGCAGCTTGGGGTGGGGGCCGAAGACCTATGGCTACACCTTC.

As DNA, the CDR3 is TGTGCCAGCAGCCCCGATGGAGGGAGGCAAGAGACCCAGTACTTC. It translates to CASSPDGGRQETQYF. This sequence joins TRBV11-2 and TRBJ2-5; D perhaps matches TRBD2 (6 bases). The CDR3 contains 15 residues. Germline V gene data show CDR1 as SGHAT and CDR2 as FQNNGV. Between the trimmed V and J ends, which lost 5 bases and 2 bases, there was a span of 15 bases.

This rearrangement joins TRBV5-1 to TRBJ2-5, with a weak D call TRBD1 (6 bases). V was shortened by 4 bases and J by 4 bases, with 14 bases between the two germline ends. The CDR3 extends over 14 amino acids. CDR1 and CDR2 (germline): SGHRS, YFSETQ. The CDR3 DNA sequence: TGCGCCAGCAGCCCAGGGGAGCTGGGAGAGACCCAGTACTTC. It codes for CASSPGELGETQYF.

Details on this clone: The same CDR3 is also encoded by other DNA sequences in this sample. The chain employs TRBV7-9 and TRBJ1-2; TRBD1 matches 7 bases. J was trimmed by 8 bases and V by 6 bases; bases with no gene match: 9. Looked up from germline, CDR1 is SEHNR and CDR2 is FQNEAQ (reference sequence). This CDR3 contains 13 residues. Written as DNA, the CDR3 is TGTGCCAGCAGTCTGGAACAGGGGAACGGCTACACCTTC. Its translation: CASSLEQGNGYTF.

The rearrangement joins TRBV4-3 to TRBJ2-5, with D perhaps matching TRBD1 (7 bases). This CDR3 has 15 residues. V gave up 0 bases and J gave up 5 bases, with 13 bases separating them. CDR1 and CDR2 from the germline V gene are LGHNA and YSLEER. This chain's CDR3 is CASSQDSTGRETQYF. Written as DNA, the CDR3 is TGCGCCAGCAGCCAAGATTCGACAGGGAGGGAGACCCAGTACTTC.

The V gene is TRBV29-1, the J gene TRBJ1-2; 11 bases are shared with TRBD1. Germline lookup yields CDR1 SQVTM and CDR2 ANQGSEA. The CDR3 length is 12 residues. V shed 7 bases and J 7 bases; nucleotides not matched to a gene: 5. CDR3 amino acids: CSGYGTGGGYTF. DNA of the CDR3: TGCAGCGGGTATGGGACAGGGGGTGGCTACACCTTC. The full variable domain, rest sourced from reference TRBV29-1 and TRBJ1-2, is SAVISQKPSRDICQRGTSLTIQCQVDSQVTMMFWYRQQPGQSLTLIATANQGSEATYESGFVIDKFPISRPNLTFSTLTVSNMSPEDSSIYLCSGYGTGGGYTFGSGTRLTVV.

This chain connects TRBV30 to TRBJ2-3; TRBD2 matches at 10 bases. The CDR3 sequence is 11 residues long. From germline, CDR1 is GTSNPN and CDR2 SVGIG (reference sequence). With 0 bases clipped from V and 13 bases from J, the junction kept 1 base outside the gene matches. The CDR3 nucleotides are TGTGCCTGGAGTGTGCTAGCGGGGGAGTATTTT. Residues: CAWSVLAGEYF.

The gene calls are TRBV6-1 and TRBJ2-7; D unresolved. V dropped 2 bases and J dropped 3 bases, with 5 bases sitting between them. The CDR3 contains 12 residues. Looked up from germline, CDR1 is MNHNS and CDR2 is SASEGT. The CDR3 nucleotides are TGTGCCAGCAGTGAACCCATCTACGAGCAGTACTTC. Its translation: CASSEPIYEQYF.